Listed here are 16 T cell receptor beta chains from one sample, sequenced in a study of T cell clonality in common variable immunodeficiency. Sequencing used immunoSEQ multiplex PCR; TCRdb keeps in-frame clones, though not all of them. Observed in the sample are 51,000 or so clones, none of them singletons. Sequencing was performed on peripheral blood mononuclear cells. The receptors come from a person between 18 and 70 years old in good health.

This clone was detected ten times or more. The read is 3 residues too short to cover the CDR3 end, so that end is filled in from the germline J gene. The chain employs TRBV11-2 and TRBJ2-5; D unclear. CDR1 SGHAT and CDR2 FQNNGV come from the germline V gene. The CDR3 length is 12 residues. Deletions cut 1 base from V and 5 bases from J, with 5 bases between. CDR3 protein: CASSLVPETQYF. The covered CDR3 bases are TGTGCCAGCAGCTTAGTTCCGGAGACC.

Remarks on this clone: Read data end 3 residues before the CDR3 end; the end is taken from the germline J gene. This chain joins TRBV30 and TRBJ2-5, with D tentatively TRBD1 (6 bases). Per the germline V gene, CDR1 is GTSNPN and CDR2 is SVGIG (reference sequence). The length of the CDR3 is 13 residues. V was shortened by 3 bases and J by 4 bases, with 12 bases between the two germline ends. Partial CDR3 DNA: TGTGCCTGGAGGAGGGGGAGAGCAGAGACC. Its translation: CAWRRGRAET. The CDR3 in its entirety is CAWRRGRAETQYF.

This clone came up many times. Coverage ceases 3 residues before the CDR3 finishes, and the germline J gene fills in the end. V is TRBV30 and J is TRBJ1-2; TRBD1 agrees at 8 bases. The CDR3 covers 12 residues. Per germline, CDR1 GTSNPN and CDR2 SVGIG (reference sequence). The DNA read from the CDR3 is TGTGCCCAGAAAGGCAGGGGGCGAGGC. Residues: CAQKGRGRG. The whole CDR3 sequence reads CAQKGRGRGYTF.

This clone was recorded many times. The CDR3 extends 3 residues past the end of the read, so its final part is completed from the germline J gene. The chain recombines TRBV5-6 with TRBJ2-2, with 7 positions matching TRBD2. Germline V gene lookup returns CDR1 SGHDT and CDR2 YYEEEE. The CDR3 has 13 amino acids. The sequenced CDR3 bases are TGTGCCAGCAGCTGGGGGGGATGGGAAAAG. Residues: CASSWGGWEK. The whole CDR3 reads CASSWGGWEKLFF. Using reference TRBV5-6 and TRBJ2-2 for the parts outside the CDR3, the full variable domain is DAGVTQSPTHLIKTRGQQVTLRCSPKSGHDTVSWYQQALGQGPQFIFQYYEEEERQRGNFPDRFSGHQFPNYSSELNVNALLLGDSALYLCASSWGGWEKLFFGEGSRLTVL.

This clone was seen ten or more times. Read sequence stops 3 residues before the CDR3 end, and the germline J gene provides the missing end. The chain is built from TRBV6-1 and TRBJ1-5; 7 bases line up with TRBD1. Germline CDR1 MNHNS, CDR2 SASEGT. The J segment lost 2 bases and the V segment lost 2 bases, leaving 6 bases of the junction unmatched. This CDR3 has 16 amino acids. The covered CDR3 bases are TGTGCCAGCAGTGAATCCACAGGGGACGGCAATCAGCCC. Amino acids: CASSESTGDGNQP. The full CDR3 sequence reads CASSESTGDGNQPQHF.

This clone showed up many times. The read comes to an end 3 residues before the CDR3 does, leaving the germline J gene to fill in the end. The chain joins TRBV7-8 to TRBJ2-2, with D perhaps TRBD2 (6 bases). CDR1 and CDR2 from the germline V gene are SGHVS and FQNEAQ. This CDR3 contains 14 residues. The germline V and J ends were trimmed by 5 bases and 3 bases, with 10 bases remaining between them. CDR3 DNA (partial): TGTGCCAGCAGCCCGGGACTTTACACCGGGGAG. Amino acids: CASSPGLYTGE. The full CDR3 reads CASSPGLYTGELFF.

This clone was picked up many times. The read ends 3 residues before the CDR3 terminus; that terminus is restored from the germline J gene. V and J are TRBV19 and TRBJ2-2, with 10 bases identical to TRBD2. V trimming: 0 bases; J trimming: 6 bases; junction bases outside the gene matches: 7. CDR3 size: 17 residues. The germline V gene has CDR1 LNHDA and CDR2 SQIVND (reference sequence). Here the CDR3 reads CASSIDIAGGHPGELFF. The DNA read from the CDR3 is TGTGCCAGTAGTATAGATATAGCGGGAGGCCACCCCGGGGAG.

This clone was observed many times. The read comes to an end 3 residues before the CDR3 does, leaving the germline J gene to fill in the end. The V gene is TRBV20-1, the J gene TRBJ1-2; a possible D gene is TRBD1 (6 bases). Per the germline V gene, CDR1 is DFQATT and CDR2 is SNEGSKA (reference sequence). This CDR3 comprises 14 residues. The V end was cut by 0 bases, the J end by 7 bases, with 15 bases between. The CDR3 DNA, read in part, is TGCAGTGCTAGAGACCTACAGGGAGCTCCTGGC. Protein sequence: CSARDLQGAPG. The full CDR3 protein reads CSARDLQGAPGYTF.

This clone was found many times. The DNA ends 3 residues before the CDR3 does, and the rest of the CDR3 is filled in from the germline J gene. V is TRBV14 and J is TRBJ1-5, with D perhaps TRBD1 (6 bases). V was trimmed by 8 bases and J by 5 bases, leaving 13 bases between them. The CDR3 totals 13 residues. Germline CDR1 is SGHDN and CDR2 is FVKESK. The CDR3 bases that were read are TGTGCCAGCGCCCGGGACACCCATCAGCCC. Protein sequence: CASARDTHQP. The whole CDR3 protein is CASARDTHQPQHF.

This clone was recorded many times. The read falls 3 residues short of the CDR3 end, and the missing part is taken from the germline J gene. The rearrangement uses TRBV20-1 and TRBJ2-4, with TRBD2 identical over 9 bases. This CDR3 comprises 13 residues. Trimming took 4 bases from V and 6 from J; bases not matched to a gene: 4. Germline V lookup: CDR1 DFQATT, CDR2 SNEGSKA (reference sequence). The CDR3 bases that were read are TGCAGTGCTACAATGCGGGGGGGAAACATT. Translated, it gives CSATMRGGNI. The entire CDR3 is CSATMRGGNIQYF.

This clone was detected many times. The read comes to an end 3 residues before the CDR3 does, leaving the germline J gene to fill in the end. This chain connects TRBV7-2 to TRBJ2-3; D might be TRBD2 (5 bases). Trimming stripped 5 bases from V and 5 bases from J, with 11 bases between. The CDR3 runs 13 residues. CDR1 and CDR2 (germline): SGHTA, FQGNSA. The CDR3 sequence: CASSTASGDTQYF. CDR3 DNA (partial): TGTGCCAGCAGCACCGCCAGCGGAGATACG.

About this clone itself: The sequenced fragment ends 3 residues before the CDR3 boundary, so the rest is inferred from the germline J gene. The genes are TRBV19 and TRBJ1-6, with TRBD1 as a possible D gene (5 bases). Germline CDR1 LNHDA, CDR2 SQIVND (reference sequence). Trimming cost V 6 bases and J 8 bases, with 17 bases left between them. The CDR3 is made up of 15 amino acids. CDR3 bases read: TGTGCCAGTAGACCGTACCGGGACTTGGATTCACCC. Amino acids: CASRPYRDLDSP. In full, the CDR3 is CASRPYRDLDSPLHF.

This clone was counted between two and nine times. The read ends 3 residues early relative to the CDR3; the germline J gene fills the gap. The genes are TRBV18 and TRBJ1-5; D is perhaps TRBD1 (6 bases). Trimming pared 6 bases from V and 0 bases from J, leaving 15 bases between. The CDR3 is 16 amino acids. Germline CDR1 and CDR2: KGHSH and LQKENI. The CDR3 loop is CASSTLGDNSNQPQHF. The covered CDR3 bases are TGTGCCAGCTCTACTTTGGGGGACAATAGCAATCAGCCC.

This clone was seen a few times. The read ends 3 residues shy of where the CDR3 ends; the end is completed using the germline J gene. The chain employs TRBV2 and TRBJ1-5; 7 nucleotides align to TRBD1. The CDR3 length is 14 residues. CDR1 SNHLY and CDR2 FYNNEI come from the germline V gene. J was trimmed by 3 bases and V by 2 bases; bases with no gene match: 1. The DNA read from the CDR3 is TGTGCCAGCAGTGAACAGGGGGTCAATCAGCCC. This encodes CASSEQGVNQP. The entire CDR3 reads CASSEQGVNQPQHF.

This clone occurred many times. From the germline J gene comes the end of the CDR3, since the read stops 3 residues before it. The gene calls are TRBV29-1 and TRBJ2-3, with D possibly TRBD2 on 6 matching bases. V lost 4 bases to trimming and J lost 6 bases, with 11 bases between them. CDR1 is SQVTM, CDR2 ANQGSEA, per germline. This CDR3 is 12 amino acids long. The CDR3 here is CSVALARDTQYF. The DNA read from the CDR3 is TGCAGCGTTGCTCTAGCGAGGGATACG.

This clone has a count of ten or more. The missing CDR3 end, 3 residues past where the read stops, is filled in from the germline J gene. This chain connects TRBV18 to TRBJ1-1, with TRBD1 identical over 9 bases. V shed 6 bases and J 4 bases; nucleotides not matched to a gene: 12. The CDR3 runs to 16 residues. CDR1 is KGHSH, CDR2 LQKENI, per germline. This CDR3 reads CASSKQGARGSTEAFF. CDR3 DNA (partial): TGTGCCAGCTCTAAACAGGGGGCGCGGGGAAGCACTGAA.